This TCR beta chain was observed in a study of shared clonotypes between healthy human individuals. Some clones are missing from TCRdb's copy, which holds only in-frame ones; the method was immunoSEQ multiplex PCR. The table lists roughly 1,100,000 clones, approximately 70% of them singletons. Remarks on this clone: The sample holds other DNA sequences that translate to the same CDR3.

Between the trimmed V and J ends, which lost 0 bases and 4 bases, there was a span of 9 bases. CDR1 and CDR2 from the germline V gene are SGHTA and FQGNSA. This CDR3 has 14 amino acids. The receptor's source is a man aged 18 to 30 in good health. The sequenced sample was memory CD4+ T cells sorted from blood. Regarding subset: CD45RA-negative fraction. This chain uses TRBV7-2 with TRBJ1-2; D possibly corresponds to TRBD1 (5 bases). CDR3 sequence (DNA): TGTGCCAGCAGCTTAGCCAGGGAAAGCTATGGCTACACCTTC. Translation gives CASSLARESYGYTF.